Listed here are 16 T cell receptor beta chains from one sample, sequenced in a study of blood T cell repertoires in COVID-19. The data were produced by immunoSEQ multiplex PCR, yet TCRdb's version contains in-frame clones alone and is incomplete. The sample lists roughly 170,000 clones, roughly 70% seen once, with around 2.9% in the top ten. The sequenced sample consisted of peripheral blood. These receptors all stem from a woman aged 80 or over with acute or convalescent COVID-19.

The genes are TRBV5-4 and TRBJ2-7; possibly TRBD1 for D (6 bases). V lost 5 bases and J 0 bases, leaving 12 bases between the germline ends. The CDR3 consists of 14 residues. Germline CDR1 SGHNT, CDR2 YYREEE (reference sequence). The CDR3 sequence is CASRIRTVSYEQYF. Written as DNA, the CDR3 is TGTGCCAGCAGGATCCGGACAGTCTCCTACGAGCAGTACTTC. Drawing the rest from reference TRBV5-4 and TRBJ2-7, the complete variable domain is ETGVTQSPTHLIKTRGQQVTLRCSSQSGHNTVSWYQQALGQGPQFIFQYYREEENGRGNFPPRFSGLQFPNYSSELNVNALELDDSALYLCASRIRTVSYEQYFGPGTRLTVT.

V and J are TRBV7-8 and TRBJ1-5, with 8 positions matching TRBD1. Germline V gives CDR1 SGHVS, CDR2 FQNEAQ. With V trimmed by 5 bases and J by 12 bases, 3 bases remained unmatched. The CDR3 has 11 amino acids. The CDR3 region has the DNA TGTGCCAGCAGCCCGGGACAGGACCAGCATTTT. It specifies CASSPGQDQHF.

The chain couples TRBV4-3 to TRBJ2-1, with D perhaps matching TRBD2 (6 bases). Germline assignment: CDR1 LGHNA and CDR2 YSLEER. The ends were cut back, 1 base at V and 2 bases at J, with 9 bases in the middle. The CDR3 spans 15 residues. In DNA, the CDR3 is TGCGCCAGCAGCCAAGGGACTATCCCCTACAATGAGCAGTTCTTC. The encoded protein is CASSQGTIPYNEQFF.

In its sample, this clone was seen once. The chain has TRBV18 and TRBJ1-3, with 8 bases lining up with TRBD1. CDR1 and CDR2 (germline): KGHSH, LQKENI. The CDR3 loop spans 15 amino acids. V shed 3 bases and J 0 bases; nucleotides not matched to a gene: 1. CDR3 loop: CASSPGQVSGNTIYF. CDR3 bases: TGTGCCAGCTCACCGGGACAGGTCTCTGGAAACACCATATATTTT.

This chain joins TRBV30 and TRBJ2-3, with 7 bases lining up with TRBD1. There are 15 residues in the CDR3. Looked up from germline, CDR1 is GTSNPN and CDR2 is SVGIG (reference sequence). V lost 0 bases and J lost 3; bases outside the gene matches: 6. CDR3 region: CAWSVRQGDTDTQYF. CDR3 sequence (DNA): TGTGCCTGGAGTGTACGGCAGGGGGATACAGATACGCAGTATTTT.

The gene calls are TRBV5-1 and TRBJ2-1, with TRBD2 matching over 11 bases. The trim removed 4 bases at V and 9 bases at J, leaving 9 bases unmatched. This CDR3 is 15 amino acids long. Germline V gene sequence: CDR1 SGHRS, CDR2 YFSETQ. CDR3 coding DNA: TGCGCCAGCAGCACGACTAGCGGGGTAGGCACTGAGCAGTTCTTC. It is translated as CASSTTSGVGTEQFF.

The count of this clone is one. The chain is built from TRBV5-1 and TRBJ2-3, with 8 bases lining up with TRBD1. Germline-derived CDR1 and CDR2 are SGHRS and YFSETQ. The CDR3 is 15 amino acids. V shed 4 bases, J shed 4 bases, and the junction held 8 bases outside the gene matches. This CDR3 is CASSLGTGEADTQYF. For the CDR3, the DNA is TGCGCCAGCAGCCTAGGGACAGGAGAGGCAGATACGCAGTATTTT.

CDR3 sequence reads: CASSEGGRAYGYTF. CDR3 nucleotide sequence: TGTGCCAGCAGTGAAGGGGGGCGGGCCTATGGCTACACCTTC. V gene TRBV2 combines with J gene TRBJ1-2; D is perhaps TRBD1 (6 bases). The length of the CDR3 is 14 residues. CDR1 and CDR2 from the germline V gene are SNHLY and FYNNEI. V lost 1 base and J lost 4, with 10 bases in between.

The chain carries TRBV7-2 and TRBJ2-1; D is possibly TRBD1 (6 bases). The CDR3 has 14 residues. The germline CDR1 and CDR2 sequences are SGHTA and FQGNSA. Trimming left V 1 base short and J 6 bases short, with 10 bases between. CDR3: CASSLVQGFNEQFF. For the CDR3, the DNA is TGTGCCAGCAGCTTAGTACAGGGTTTCAATGAGCAGTTCTTC.

This chain links TRBV30 with TRBJ2-3, with D possibly being TRBD2 (6 bases). The CDR3 length is 15 residues. V lost 5 bases, J lost 0 bases, and 15 bases lay in between. Germline V gives CDR1 GTSNPN, CDR2 SVGIG (reference sequence). The CDR3 region is CAWGRSGTSTDTQYF. CDR3 coding DNA: TGTGCCTGGGGGCGATCGGGGACTAGCACAGATACGCAGTATTTT.

This chain connects TRBV11-3 to TRBJ2-5; TRBD1 matches 9 bases. The CDR3 is made up of 14 amino acids. In germline, CDR1 is SGHNT, CDR2 YENEEA. Trimming removed 4 bases from V and 5 bases from J; junction bases left unmatched: 5. This chain's CDR3 is CASSSNRGRETQYF. CDR3 DNA: TGTGCCAGCAGCTCGAACAGGGGGCGGGAGACCCAGTACTTC.

The chain has TRBV6-5 and TRBJ2-1; a weak D match, TRBD2 (5 bases). This CDR3 is 14 amino acids long. CDR1 is MNHEY and CDR2 is SVGAGI in the germline V gene. Trimming removed 7 bases at V and 4 bases at J, with 14 bases between. CDR3 sequence reads: CASIPGMEYNEQFF. CDR3 DNA sequence: TGTGCCAGCATCCCCGGGATGGAATACAATGAGCAGTTCTTC.

In its sample, this clone was seen a few times. The gene calls are TRBV2 and TRBJ1-1; D is unclear. In germline, CDR1 is SNHLY, CDR2 FYNNEI. The ends were cut back, 7 bases at V and 2 bases at J, with 14 bases in the middle. This CDR3 comprises 14 residues. DNA of the CDR3: TGTGCCAGCATCGTACGGCGGCTAAACACTGAAGCTTTCTTT. It yields the protein CASIVRRLNTEAFF.

The chain uses TRBV19 and TRBJ1-3; no reliable D call. The germline CDR1 and CDR2 sequences are LNHDA and SQIVND (reference sequence). V was clipped by 5 bases and J by 0 bases, with 8 bases between them. This CDR3 has 14 residues. The CDR3 sequence: CASSFASSGNTIYF. The CDR3, as DNA: TGTGCCAGTAGTTTTGCCAGCTCTGGAAACACCATATATTTT.

Here the CDR3 reads CASSIAAFNEKLFF. Written as DNA, the CDR3 is TGTGCCAGCAGTATAGCAGCTTTTAATGAAAAACTGTTTTTT. V is TRBV28 and J is TRBJ1-4; D not certain. The CDR3 runs to 14 residues. The V and J ends lost 5 bases and 4 bases respectively, with 11 bases between them. The germline V gene encodes CDR1 MDHEN and CDR2 SYDVKM.

This clone was counted once. The V and J genes are TRBV18 and TRBJ2-6; perhaps TRBD2 as D (5 bases). Germline assignment: CDR1 KGHSH and CDR2 LQKENI. The CDR3 is 20 amino acids. V was trimmed by 4 bases and J by 3 bases, leaving 25 bases between them. For the CDR3, the DNA is TGTGCCAGCTCACGACCCCTGTGGAGAGGGAATTACTTTGGGGCCAACGTCCTGACTTTC. This translates into CASSRPLWRGNYFGANVLTF.